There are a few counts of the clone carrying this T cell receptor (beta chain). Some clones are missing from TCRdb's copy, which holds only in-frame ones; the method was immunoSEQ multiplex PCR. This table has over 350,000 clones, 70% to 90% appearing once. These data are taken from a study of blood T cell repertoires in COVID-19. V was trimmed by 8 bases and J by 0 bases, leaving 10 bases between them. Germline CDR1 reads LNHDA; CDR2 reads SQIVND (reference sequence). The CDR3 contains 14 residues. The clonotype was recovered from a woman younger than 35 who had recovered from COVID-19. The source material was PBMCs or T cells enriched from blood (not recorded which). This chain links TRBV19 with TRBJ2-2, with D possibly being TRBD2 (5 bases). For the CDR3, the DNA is TGTGCCAGTTGGTCTAGCTCGAACACCGGGGAGCTGTTTTTT. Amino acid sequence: CASWSSSNTGELFF.